The 31 T cell receptor beta chains reported below all come from one sample, sequenced in a study of T cell repertoires in cytomegalovirus infection. MiXCR was run by TCRdb on the reads, yielding one entry per CDR3 protein. Found here are around 530,000 distinct CDR3 sequences, 26% of them singletons; the top ten hold around 13%. Material for sequencing was PBMCs. The receptors originated from a human donor in good health (CMV status not recorded). Some clones in this sample may be carry-over from other donors' samples.

This clonotype was detected a few times. The chain carries TRBV5-1 and TRBJ2-1, with 11 bases lining up with TRBD2. There are 16 residues in the CDR3. Trimming removed 3 bases from V and 10 bases from J; junction bases left unmatched: 12. Germline CDR1 and CDR2: SGHRS and YFSETQ. The DNA of the CDR3 is TGCGCCAGCAGCTCCGGACTAGCGGGCGGTATAGGAGAGCAGTTCTTC. Translated, it gives CASSSGLAGGIGEQFF.

The chain recombines TRBV6-2 or TRBV6-3 with TRBJ2-1; D remains unclear. Germline V gene sequence: CDR1 MNHEY, CDR2 SVGEGT. CDR3 length: 14 residues. The ends were cut back, 5 bases at V and 0 bases at J, with 8 bases in the middle. CDR3 sequence (DNA): TGTGCCAGCAGTCGCGCAAGCTCCTACAATGAGCAGTTCTTC. The encoded protein is CASSRASSYNEQFF.

This rearrangement joins TRBV5-5 to TRBJ2-2; D ambiguous. This CDR3 region has 14 residues. Per the germline V gene, CDR1 is SGHKS and CDR2 is YYEKEE (reference sequence). Trimming removed 3 bases from V and 8 bases from J, with 14 bases in between. The CDR3 here is CASSSQFGVGELFF. For the CDR3, the DNA is TGTGCCAGCAGCTCACAGTTTGGGGTAGGGGAGCTGTTTTTT.

This clonotype was picked up a small number of times. The chain recombines TRBV28 with TRBJ1-2; 8 bases are shared with TRBD1. This CDR3 has 17 amino acids. Unmatched junction bases numbered 13, after V lost 4 bases and J lost 3 bases. Per the germline V gene, CDR1 is MDHEN and CDR2 is SYDVKM. The CDR3 bases are TGTGCCAGCAGTTCTCCGGGACAGGAGACCTCCTACTATGGCTACACCTTC. The encoded protein is CASSSPGQETSYYGYTF.

This chain connects TRBV23-1 to TRBJ2-1; the D call may be TRBD1 or TRBD2 (5 bases each). TRBV23-1 qualifies as an ORF whose function is uncertain. Trimming removed 3 bases from V and 12 bases from J, with 15 bases in between. The CDR3 has 13 amino acids. The CDR3 reads CASSHIGDDWQFF. The CDR3 bases are TGCGCCAGCAGTCATATCGGGGACGACTGGCAGTTCTTC.

This clonotype has a count of ten or more. V is TRBV28 and J is TRBJ2-6; D may be TRBD1 (5 bases). Trimming stripped 6 bases from V and 0 bases from J, with 9 bases between. Germline V gene data show CDR1 as MDHEN and CDR2 as SYDVKM. This CDR3 contains 15 residues. This chain's CDR3 is CASSSQASGANVLTF. The DNA of the CDR3 is TGTGCCAGCAGCTCACAGGCCTCTGGGGCCAACGTCCTGACTTTC.

The chain carries TRBV7-2 and TRBJ1-2; 9 bases fit TRBD1. The CDR3 is made up of 17 amino acids. After removal of 5 bases from V and 5 bases from J, the junction contained 15 bases not matched to a gene. Germline V CDR1 and CDR2: SGHTA, FQGNSA. The CDR3 here is CASSTDRTGVRNYGYTF. The CDR3 nucleotides are TGTGCCAGCAGCACTGATAGGACAGGGGTGAGGAATTATGGCTACACCTTC.

The chain uses TRBV19 and TRBJ1-5; D unclear. The CDR3 loop spans 14 amino acids. The ends were cut back, 8 bases at V and 1 base at J, with 12 bases in the middle. Germline CDR1 is LNHDA and CDR2 is SQIVND (reference sequence). CDR3 residues: CASEQSASNQPQHF. As DNA, the CDR3 is TGTGCCAGTGAACAGTCGGCCAGCAATCAGCCCCAGCATTTT.

The chain links TRBV7-9 to TRBJ2-1; 10 bases match TRBD2. The germline gives CDR1 SEHNR, CDR2 FQNEAQ (reference sequence). The CDR3 is made up of 15 amino acids. With 4 bases clipped from V and 7 bases from J, the junction kept 7 bases outside the gene matches. The CDR3 DNA reads as TGTGCCAGCAGCTCGGGACTAGCGAGAAAGAATGAGCAGTTCTTC. Translating it yields CASSSGLARKNEQFF. The full variable domain, rest sourced from reference TRBV7-9 and TRBJ2-1, is DTGVSQNPRHKITKRGQNVTFRCDPISEHNRLYWYRQTLGQGPEFLTYFQNEAQLEKSRLLSDRFSAERPKGSFSTLEIQRTEQGDSAMYLCASSSGLARKNEQFFGPGTRLTVL.

This chain links TRBV29-1 with TRBJ1-2, with D perhaps matching TRBD1 (5 bases). Trimming removed 1 base from V and 8 bases from J, with 8 bases in between. The CDR3 is 11 residues long. The germline gives CDR1 SQVTM, CDR2 ANQGSEA. CDR3 sequence reads: CSVEGRDGYTF. Here the CDR3 DNA reads TGCAGCGTTGAAGGCAGGGACGGCTACACCTTC.

The V call is TRBV6-1, the J call TRBJ2-3, with 10 bases lining up with TRBD1. CDR1 is MNHNS, CDR2 SASEGT, per germline. This CDR3 region has 17 residues. V was pared by 6 bases and J by 6 bases, with 15 bases of the junction left unmatched. The DNA of the CDR3 is TGTGCCAGCAGCCGAACCCGCGGACAGGGGGTTTTGGATACGCAGTATTTT. Amino acids: CASSRTRGQGVLDTQYF.

The rearrangement uses TRBV6-5 and TRBJ2-1; 7 bases match TRBD1. This CDR3 has 15 residues. Germline values: CDR1 MNHEY, CDR2 SVGAGI. V was clipped by 6 bases and J by 2 bases; unmatched bases: 7. The CDR3 loop is CASRRDRVPYNEQFF. CDR3 coding DNA: TGTGCCAGCAGAAGAGACAGGGTCCCCTACAATGAGCAGTTCTTC.

The rearrangement links TRBV29-1 to TRBJ2-1, with 7 positions matching TRBD2. Germline V gene lookup returns CDR1 SQVTM and CDR2 ANQGSEA. The V gene end was trimmed by 6 bases and the J gene end by 3 bases; junction bases not matched to a gene: 14. This CDR3 is built from 16 residues. The CDR3 DNA sequence: TGCAGCGTGGGGGGGGAGAAGGGCCCCCGCTACAATGAGCAGTTCTTC. It is translated as CSVGGEKGPRYNEQFF.

The chain is built from TRBV20-1 and TRBJ2-1; TRBD1 aligns across 8 bases. Trimming removed 3 bases from V and 3 bases from J; junction bases left unmatched: 4. Germline CDR1 and CDR2: DFQATT and SNEGSKA (reference sequence). This CDR3 spans 14 amino acids. The DNA for the CDR3 is TGCAGTGCTAGCCGGGACAGGAGCTACAATGAGCAGTTCTTC. Translated: CSASRDRSYNEQFF.

This sequence joins TRBV6-5 and TRBJ1-1; D uncertain. This CDR3 has 16 amino acids. Germline CDR1 is MNHEY and CDR2 is SVGAGI. The V gene lost 0 bases and the J gene lost 1 base, with 12 bases spanning the gap. The CDR3 sequence: CASSYSTSGRNTEAFF. For the CDR3, the DNA is TGTGCCAGCAGTTACTCGACTTCAGGCCGGAACACTGAAGCTTTCTTT.

This chain connects TRBV9 to TRBJ2-5, with TRBD2 matching over 16 bases. V lost 4 bases to trimming and J lost 3 bases; unmatched junction nucleotides: 6. The CDR3 spans 17 residues. Germline V gene sequence: CDR1 SGDLS, CDR2 YYNGEE. CDR3 loop: CASSPGTSGRGEETQYF. CDR3 nucleotide sequence: TGTGCCAGCAGCCCCGGGACTAGCGGGAGGGGAGAAGAGACCCAGTACTTC. Based on the CDR3 plus reference TRBV9 and TRBJ2-5, the full variable domain is DSGVTQTPKHLITATGQRVTLRCSPRSGDLSVYWYQQSLDQGLQFLIQYYNGEERAKGNILERFSAQQFPDLHSELNLSSLELGDSALYFCASSPGTSGRGEETQYFGPGTRLLVL.

CDR3: CASSVLIGGGANVLTF. As DNA, the CDR3 is TGTGCCAGCAGTGTCCTCATCGGAGGTGGGGCCAACGTCCTGACTTTC. The V and J genes are TRBV27 and TRBJ2-6; possible D gene TRBD2, 5 bases. The V gene's germline CDR1 is MNHEY and CDR2 SMNVEV (reference sequence). V lost 5 bases and J lost 3, with 14 bases in between. The CDR3 has 16 amino acids.

This clonotype was seen a handful of times. This chain joins TRBV11-2 and TRBJ1-5; a possible D gene is TRBD1 (5 bases). V was cut by 3 bases and J by 3 bases, with 12 bases left in between. This CDR3 region has 15 residues. Germline loops: CDR1 SGHAT, CDR2 FQNNGV. The CDR3 bases are TGTGCCAGCAGCTTTCAGGGAGATTTCAATCAGCCCCAGCATTTT. It specifies CASSFQGDFNQPQHF. Full variable domain (rest looked up from reference TRBV11-2 and TRBJ1-5): EAGVAQSPRYKIIEKRQSVAFWCNPISGHATLYWYQQILGQGPKLLIQFQNNGVVDDSQLPKDRFSAERLKGVDSTLKIQPAKLEDSAVYLCASSFQGDFNQPQHFGDGTRLSIL.

The V and J genes are TRBV14 and TRBJ2-5, with D perhaps TRBD1 (5 bases). The CDR3 loop spans 14 amino acids. Trimming left V 5 bases short and J 1 base short, with 11 bases between. CDR1 is SGHDN, CDR2 FVKESK, per germline. In nucleotides, the CDR3 is TGTGCCAGCAGCGTGTATGGGGCCCAAGAGACCCAGTACTTC. Its translation is CASSVYGAQETQYF. Based on the CDR3 plus reference TRBV14 and TRBJ2-5, the full variable domain is EAGVTQFPSHSVIEKGQTVTLRCDPISGHDNLYWYRRVMGKEIKFLLHFVKESKQDESGMPNNRFLAERTGGTYSTLKVQPAELEDSGVYFCASSVYGAQETQYFGPGTRLLVL.

The chain combines TRBV7-6 with TRBJ2-1; no reliable D call. The CDR3 loop spans 14 amino acids. V lost 2 bases and J 3 bases, leaving 8 bases between the germline ends. Germline V gene lookup returns CDR1 SGHVS and CDR2 FNYEAQ. CDR3 region: CASSLTFSYNEQFF. Here the CDR3 DNA reads TGTGCCAGCAGCTTAACGTTCAGCTACAATGAGCAGTTCTTC.

The chain has TRBV27 and TRBJ2-1; D is possibly TRBD1 or TRBD2 (5 bases each). The germline V and J ends were trimmed by 1 base and 15 bases, with 10 bases remaining between them. This CDR3 region has 11 residues. The germline V gene encodes CDR1 MNHEY and CDR2 SMNVEV (reference sequence). The CDR3 sequence is CASSLFGARFF. CDR3 DNA sequence: TGTGCCAGCAGTTTATTCGGGGCCCGGTTCTTC.

This clonotype has ten or more counts. This chain links TRBV7-2 with TRBJ1-1, with D unresolved. The length of the CDR3 is 13 residues. Germline V gene lookup returns CDR1 SGHTA and CDR2 FQGNSA. The ends were cut back, 5 bases at V and 5 bases at J, with 12 bases in the middle. The chain's CDR3 is CASSLSPGTEAFF. The CDR3 DNA sequence: TGTGCCAGCAGCCTGTCGCCCGGGACTGAAGCTTTCTTT.

This clonotype was counted only a few times. The rearrangement joins TRBV28 to TRBJ1-5, with D possibly TRBD1 on 5 matching bases. The germline V gene encodes CDR1 MDHEN and CDR2 SYDVKM. The CDR3 is made up of 13 amino acids. V lost 4 bases and J 6 bases, leaving 10 bases between the germline ends. CDR3 nucleotide sequence: TGTGCCAGCAGTTACCAGGGAATTCAGCCCCAGCATTTT. Translation: CASSYQGIQPQHF.

This clonotype occurred many times. The chain has TRBV7-2 and TRBJ2-5; no clear D gene. The CDR3 covers 12 residues. Trimming shortened V by 1 base and J by 5 bases, and 5 bases separated the two germline ends. Germline values: CDR1 SGHTA, CDR2 FQGNSA. As DNA, the CDR3 is TGTGCCAGCAGCTTAGTTGGGGAGACCCAGTACTTC. Protein sequence: CASSLVGETQYF.

The chain employs TRBV4-1 and TRBJ1-2; D gene ambiguous. Looked up from germline, CDR1 is MGHRA and CDR2 is YSYEKL. The CDR3 has 13 amino acids. V was cut by 0 bases and J by 5 bases, with 7 bases left in between. CDR3 DNA sequence: TGCGCCAGCAGCCAAGACAGGTTATATGGCTACACCTTC. Translated, it gives CASSQDRLYGYTF.

The chain combines TRBV6-1 with TRBJ1-3, with D possibly being TRBD1 (5 bases). CDR1 is MNHNS, CDR2 SASEGT, per germline. The V and J ends lost 5 bases and 2 bases respectively, with 13 bases between them. This CDR3 contains 15 residues. CDR3 residues: CASSRRVQAGNTIYF. In DNA form, the CDR3 reads TGTGCCAGCAGTCGCAGGGTTCAGGCTGGAAACACCATATATTTT.

This clonotype was recorded only once. The gene calls are TRBV10-1 and TRBJ2-1; TRBD2 agrees at 14 bases. With V trimmed by 7 bases and J by 8 bases, 7 bases remained unmatched. Germline V CDR1 and CDR2: WNHNN, SYGVQD (reference sequence). This CDR3 comprises 15 residues. DNA for the CDR3: TGCGCCAGCAACCCCGGGACTAGCGGGAGTGATGAGCAGTTCTTC. It is translated as CASNPGTSGSDEQFF.

This clonotype was observed a few times. The V call is TRBV2, the J call TRBJ1-1; no definite D call. The CDR3 totals 15 residues. Trimming cost V 5 bases and J 0 bases, with 13 bases left between them. Germline CDR1 SNHLY, CDR2 FYNNEI. CDR3 amino acids: CASSKIEPLNTEAFF. In nucleotides, the CDR3 is TGTGCCAGCAGTAAAATTGAGCCATTGAACACTGAAGCTTTCTTT.

This clonotype was seen repeatedly, ten times or more. The V and J genes are TRBV7-2 and TRBJ1-6; no reliable D call. The germline gives CDR1 SGHTA, CDR2 FQGNSA. This CDR3 is 15 amino acids long. V was trimmed by 5 bases and J by 3 bases, leaving 11 bases between them. CDR3 bases: TGTGCCAGCAGCCCCCGGACGGACTATAATTCACCCCTCCACTTT. Its translation: CASSPRTDYNSPLHF.

The chain is built from TRBV6-5 and TRBJ1-1; 8 nucleotides line up with TRBD1. The CDR3 covers 13 residues. The germline V gene has CDR1 MNHEY and CDR2 SVGAGI. The trim removed 5 bases at V and 11 bases at J, leaving 10 bases unmatched. The DNA for the CDR3 is TGTGCCAGCAGTCCCGGGACAGGACGCTTGGCTTTCTTT. Its translation: CASSPGTGRLAFF.

V usage is TRBV20-1 and J usage is TRBJ2-1, with D hard to call. CDR3 length equals 13 residues. The germline gives CDR1 DFQATT, CDR2 SNEGSKA (reference sequence). V was trimmed by 6 bases and J by 6 bases, leaving 15 bases between them. The CDR3 DNA reads as TGCAGTGCCCCTGCGGTTTCGGCCAATGAGCAGTTCTTC. Residues: CSAPAVSANEQFF.